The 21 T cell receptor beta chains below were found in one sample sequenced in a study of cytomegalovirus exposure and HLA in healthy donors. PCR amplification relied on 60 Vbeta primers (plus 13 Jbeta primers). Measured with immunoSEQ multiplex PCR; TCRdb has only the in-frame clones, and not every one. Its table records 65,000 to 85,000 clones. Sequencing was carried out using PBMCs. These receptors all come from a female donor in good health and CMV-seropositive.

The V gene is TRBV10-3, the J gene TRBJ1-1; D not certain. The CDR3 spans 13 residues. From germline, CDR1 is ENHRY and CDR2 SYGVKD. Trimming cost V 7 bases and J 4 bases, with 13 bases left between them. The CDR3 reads CAINSRAGTEAFF. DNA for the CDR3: TGTGCCATCAACTCGAGGGCGGGCACTGAAGCTTTCTTT.

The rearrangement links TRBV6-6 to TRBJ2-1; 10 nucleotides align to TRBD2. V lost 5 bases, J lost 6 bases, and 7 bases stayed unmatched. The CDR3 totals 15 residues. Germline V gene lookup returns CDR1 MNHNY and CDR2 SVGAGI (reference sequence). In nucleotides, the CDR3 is TGTGCCAGCAGTCCAGCGGGGGGGCGGAGCAATGAGCAGTTCTTC. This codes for CASSPAGGRSNEQFF.

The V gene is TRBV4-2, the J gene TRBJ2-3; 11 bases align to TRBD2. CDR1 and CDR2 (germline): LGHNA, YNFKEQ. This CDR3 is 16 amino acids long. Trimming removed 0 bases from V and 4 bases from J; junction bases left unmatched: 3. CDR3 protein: CASSQETSGSPDTQYF. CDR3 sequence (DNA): TGTGCCAGCAGCCAAGAAACTAGCGGGAGCCCAGATACGCAGTATTTT.

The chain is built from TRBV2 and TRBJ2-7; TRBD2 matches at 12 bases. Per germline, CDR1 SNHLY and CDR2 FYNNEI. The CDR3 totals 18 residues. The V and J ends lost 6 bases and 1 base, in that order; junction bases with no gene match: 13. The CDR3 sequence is CASRALLAGGPNSYEQYF. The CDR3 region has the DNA TGTGCCAGCAGAGCCCTGCTAGCGGGGGGGCCTAATTCCTACGAGCAGTACTTC.

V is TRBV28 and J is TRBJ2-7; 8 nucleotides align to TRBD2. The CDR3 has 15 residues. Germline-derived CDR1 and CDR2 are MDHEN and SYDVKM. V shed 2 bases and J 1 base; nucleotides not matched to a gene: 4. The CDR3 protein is CASSLGAGVSYEQYF. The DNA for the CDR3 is TGTGCCAGCAGTTTAGGAGCGGGAGTATCCTACGAGCAGTACTTC. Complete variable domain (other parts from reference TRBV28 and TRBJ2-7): DVKVTQSSRYLVKRTGEKVFLECVQDMDHENMFWYRQDPGLGLRLIYFSYDVKMKEKGDIPEGYSVSREKKERFSLILESASTNQTSMYLCASSLGAGVSYEQYFGPGTRLTVT.

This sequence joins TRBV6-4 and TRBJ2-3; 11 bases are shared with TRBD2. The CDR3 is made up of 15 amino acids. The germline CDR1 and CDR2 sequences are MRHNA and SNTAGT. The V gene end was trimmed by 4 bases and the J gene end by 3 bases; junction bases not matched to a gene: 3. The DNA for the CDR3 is TGTGCCAGCAGTGGACTAGCGGGGTCTACAGATACGCAGTATTTT. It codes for CASSGLAGSTDTQYF.

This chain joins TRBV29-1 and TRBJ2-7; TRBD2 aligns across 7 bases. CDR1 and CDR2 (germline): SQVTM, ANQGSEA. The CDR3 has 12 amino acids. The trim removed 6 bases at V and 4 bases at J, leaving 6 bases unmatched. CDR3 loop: CSVRDYLYEQYF. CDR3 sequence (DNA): TGCAGCGTCCGGGACTACCTATACGAGCAGTACTTC.

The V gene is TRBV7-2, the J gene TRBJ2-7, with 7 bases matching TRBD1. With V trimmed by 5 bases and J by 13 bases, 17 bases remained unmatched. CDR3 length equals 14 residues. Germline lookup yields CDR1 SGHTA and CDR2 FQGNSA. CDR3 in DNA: TGTGCCAGCAGCCTAGACAGGGCGAGCAGCGGTCTATACTTC. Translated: CASSLDRASSGLYF.

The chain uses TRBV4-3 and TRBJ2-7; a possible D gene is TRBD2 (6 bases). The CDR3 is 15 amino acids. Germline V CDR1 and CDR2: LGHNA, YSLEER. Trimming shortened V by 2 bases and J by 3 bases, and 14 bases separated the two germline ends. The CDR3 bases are TGCGCCAGCAGCCAAACTACGGGACTTAGCTACGAGCAGTACTTC. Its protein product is CASSQTTGLSYEQYF.

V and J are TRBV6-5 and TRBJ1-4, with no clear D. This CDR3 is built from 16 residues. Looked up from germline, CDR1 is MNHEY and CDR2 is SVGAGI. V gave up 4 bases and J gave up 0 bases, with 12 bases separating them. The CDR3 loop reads CASSSFTVPTNEKLFF. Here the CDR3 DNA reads TGTGCCAGCAGTTCCTTTACGGTCCCAACTAATGAAAAACTGTTTTTT.

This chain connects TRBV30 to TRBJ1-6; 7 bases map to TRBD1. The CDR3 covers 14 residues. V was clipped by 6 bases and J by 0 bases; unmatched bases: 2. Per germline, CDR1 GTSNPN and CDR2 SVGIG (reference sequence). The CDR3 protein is CACNRGSYNSPLHF. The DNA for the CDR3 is TGTGCCTGTAACAGGGGCTCCTATAATTCACCCCTCCACTTT.

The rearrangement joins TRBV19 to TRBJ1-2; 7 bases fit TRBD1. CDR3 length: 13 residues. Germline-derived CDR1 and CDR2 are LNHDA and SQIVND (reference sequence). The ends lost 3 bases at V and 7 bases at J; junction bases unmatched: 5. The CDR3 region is CASSIKGAGGYTF. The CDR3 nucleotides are TGTGCCAGTAGTATTAAGGGGGCAGGTGGCTACACCTTC.

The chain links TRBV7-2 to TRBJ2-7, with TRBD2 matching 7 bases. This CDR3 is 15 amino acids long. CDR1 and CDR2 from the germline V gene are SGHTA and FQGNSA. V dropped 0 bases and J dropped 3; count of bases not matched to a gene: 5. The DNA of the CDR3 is TGTGCCAGCAGCTTAGCGGCGGGAGAGGACTACGAGCAGTACTTC. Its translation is CASSLAAGEDYEQYF.

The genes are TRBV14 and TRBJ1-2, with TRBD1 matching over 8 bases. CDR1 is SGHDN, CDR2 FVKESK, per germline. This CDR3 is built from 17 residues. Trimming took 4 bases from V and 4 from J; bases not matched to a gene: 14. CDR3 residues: CASSLTNLGTGAYGYTF. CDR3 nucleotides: TGTGCCAGCAGCCTAACCAACCTCGGGACAGGCGCCTATGGCTACACCTTC.

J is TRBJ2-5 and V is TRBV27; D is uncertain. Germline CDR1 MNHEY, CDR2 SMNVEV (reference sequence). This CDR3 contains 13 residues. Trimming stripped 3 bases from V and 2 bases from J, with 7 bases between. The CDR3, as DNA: TGTGCCAGCAGTTTTAGTCCACAAGAGACCCAGTACTTC. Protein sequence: CASSFSPQETQYF.

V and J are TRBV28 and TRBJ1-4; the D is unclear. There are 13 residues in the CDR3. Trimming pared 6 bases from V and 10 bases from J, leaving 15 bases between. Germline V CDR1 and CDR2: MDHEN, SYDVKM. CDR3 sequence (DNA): TGTGCCAGCAGCGCCGGGGTTGTTGGAAAACTGTTTTTT. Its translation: CASSAGVVGKLFF.

The CDR3 reads CASSPSTDDNEQFF. CDR3 in DNA: TGTGCCAGCTCACCCTCAACAGACGACAATGAGCAGTTCTTC. The V call is TRBV18, the J call TRBJ2-1, with D uncertain. The CDR3 runs 14 residues. Trimming pared 3 bases from V and 5 bases from J, leaving 11 bases between. CDR1 KGHSH and CDR2 LQKENI come from the germline V gene.

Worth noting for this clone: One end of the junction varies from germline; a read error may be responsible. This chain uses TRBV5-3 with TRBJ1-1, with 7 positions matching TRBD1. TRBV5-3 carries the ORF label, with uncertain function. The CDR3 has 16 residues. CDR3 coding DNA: TGTGCCAAAAGCAGAACATCCAGGGGGATGGTTACTGAAGCTTTCTTT. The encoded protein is CAKSRTSRGMVTEAFF.

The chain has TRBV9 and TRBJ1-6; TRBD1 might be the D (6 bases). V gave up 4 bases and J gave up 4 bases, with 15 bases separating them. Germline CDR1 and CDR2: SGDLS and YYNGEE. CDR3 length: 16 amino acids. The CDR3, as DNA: TGTGCCAGCAGCTTTGGGGGGGGGCAGTATAATTCACCCCTCCACTTT. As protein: CASSFGGGQYNSPLHF.

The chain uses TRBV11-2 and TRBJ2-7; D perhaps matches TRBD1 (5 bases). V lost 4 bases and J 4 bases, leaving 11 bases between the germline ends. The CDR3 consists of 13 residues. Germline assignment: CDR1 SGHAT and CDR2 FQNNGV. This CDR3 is CASSSTVQYEQYF. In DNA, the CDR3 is TGTGCCAGCAGCTCGACAGTCCAGTACGAGCAGTACTTC.

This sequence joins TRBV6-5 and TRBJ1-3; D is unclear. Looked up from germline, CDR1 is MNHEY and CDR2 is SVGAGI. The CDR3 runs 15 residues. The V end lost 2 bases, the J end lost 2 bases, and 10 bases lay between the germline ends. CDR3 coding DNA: TGTGCCAGCAGTTACAGCCCCTTCCCTGGAAACACCATATATTTT. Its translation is CASSYSPFPGNTIYF.